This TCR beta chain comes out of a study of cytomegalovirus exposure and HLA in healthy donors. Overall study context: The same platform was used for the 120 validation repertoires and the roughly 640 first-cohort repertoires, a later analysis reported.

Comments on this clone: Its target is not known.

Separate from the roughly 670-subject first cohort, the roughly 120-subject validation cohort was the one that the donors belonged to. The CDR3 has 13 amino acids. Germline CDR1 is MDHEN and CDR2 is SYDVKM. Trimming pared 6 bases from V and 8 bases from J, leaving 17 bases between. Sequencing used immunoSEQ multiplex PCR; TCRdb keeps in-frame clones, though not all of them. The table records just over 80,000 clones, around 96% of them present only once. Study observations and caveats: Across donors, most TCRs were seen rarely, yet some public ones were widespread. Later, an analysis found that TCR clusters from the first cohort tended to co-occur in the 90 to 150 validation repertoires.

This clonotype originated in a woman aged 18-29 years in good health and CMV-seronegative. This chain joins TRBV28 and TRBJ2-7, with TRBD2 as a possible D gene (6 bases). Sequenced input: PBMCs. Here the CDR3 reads CASRPGTAGKQYF. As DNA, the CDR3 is TGTGCCAGCAGACCCGGTACTGCGGGGAAGCAGTACTTC.